One sample yielded the 30 T cell receptor beta chains listed below, sequenced in a study of blood T cell repertoires in COVID-19. Here immunoSEQ multiplex PCR was the method, and the copy in TCRdb shows in-frame clones only, minus some. The sample gives around 130,000 clones, 86% of which show up once; about 4.5% is in the top ten. The sequencing sample was made of peripheral blood. The receptor set was obtained from a man in his forties or fifties with acute or convalescent COVID-19.

The gene calls are TRBV3-1 (or the pseudogene TRBV3-2) and TRBJ1-6, with a possible D match to TRBD1 (6 bases). The CDR3 runs to 16 residues. Trimming took off 4 bases at V and 5 bases at J, with 15 bases between the two ends. Germline CDR1 and CDR2: LGHDT and YNNKEL (reference sequence). CDR3 in DNA: TGTGCCAGCAGCCCCCGACAGGCGAGGGATAATTCACCCCTCCACTTT. Encoded protein: CASSPRQARDNSPLHF.

This clone has a single count. This sequence joins TRBV19 and TRBJ1-1; 11 nucleotides match TRBD1. The CDR3 is made up of 15 amino acids. CDR1 is LNHDA and CDR2 is SQIVND in the germline V gene (reference sequence). The junction had 9 bases not matched to a gene; V was cut back by 3 bases and J by 9 bases. The CDR3: CASSMDSGTGGKAFF. The CDR3 DNA sequence: TGTGCCAGTAGTATGGATTCCGGGACAGGGGGGAAAGCTTTCTTT.

The chain couples TRBV24-1 to TRBJ2-7; 7 bases are shared with TRBD2. The CDR3 has 14 amino acids. V shed 9 bases and J 1 base; nucleotides not matched to a gene: 8. Germline V gives CDR1 KGHDR, CDR2 SFDVKD. The CDR3 is CATQGSGWSYEQYF. For the CDR3, the DNA is TGTGCCACCCAAGGTAGCGGGTGGTCCTACGAGCAGTACTTC.

The chain has TRBV5-5 and TRBJ2-2; 9 nucleotides align to TRBD1. The trim removed 0 bases at V and 3 bases at J, leaving 3 bases unmatched. Germline values: CDR1 SGHKS, CDR2 YYEKEE (reference sequence). The CDR3 spans 16 residues. For the CDR3, the DNA is TGTGCCAGCAGCTTGGGAGGGACAGGGTACACCGGGGAGCTGTTTTTT. Residues: CASSLGGTGYTGELFF. Full variable domain (outside the CDR3, taken from reference TRBV5-5 and TRBJ2-2): DAGVTQSPTHLIKTRGQQVTLRCSPISGHKSVSWYQQVLGQGPQFIFQYYEKEERGRGNFPDRFSARQFPNYSSELNVNALLLGDSALYLCASSLGGTGYTGELFFGEGSRLTVL.

The CDR3 is CAAQRDLNTEAFF. CDR3 nucleotides: TGTGCCGCCCAGAGGGATTTGAACACTGAAGCTTTCTTT. V gene TRBV4-2 combines with J gene TRBJ1-1; no definite D call. The CDR3 covers 13 residues. The germline V gene encodes CDR1 LGHNA and CDR2 YNFKEQ. V shed 11 bases and J shed 0 bases, with 13 bases lying between them.

The rearrangement joins TRBV2 to TRBJ1-3; D is undetermined. Looked up from germline, CDR1 is SNHLY and CDR2 is FYNNEI. The CDR3 runs to 13 residues. The V and J ends lost 6 bases and 4 bases respectively, with 10 bases between them. This chain's CDR3 is CASSGLLGNTIYF. The CDR3 nucleotides read TGTGCCAGCAGCGGACTGCTCGGAAACACCATATATTTT.

This clone was observed once. This chain uses TRBV25-1 with TRBJ2-3; D is uncertain. CDR3 length equals 17 residues. V dropped 6 bases and J dropped 0 bases, with 19 bases sitting between them. Germline-derived CDR1 and CDR2 are MGHDK and SYGVNS. The CDR3 nucleotides are TGTGCCAGCAGAGGTGGTACTCGAGGCCCTAGCACAGATACGCAGTATTTT. Its protein is CASRGGTRGPSTDTQYF. Full variable domain (rest looked up from reference TRBV25-1 and TRBJ2-3): EADIYQTPRYLVIGTGKKITLECSQTMGHDKMYWYQQDPGMELHLIHYSYGVNSTEKGDLSSESTVSRIRTEHFPLTLESARPSHTSQYLCASRGGTRGPSTDTQYFGPGTRLTVL.

J is TRBJ1-1 and V is TRBV4-2; maybe TRBD1 (5 bases). CDR3 length: 15 residues. Trimming pared 0 bases from V and 5 bases from J, leaving 13 bases between. In germline, CDR1 is LGHNA, CDR2 YNFKEQ. The CDR3 sequence: CASSQDWGGRTEAFF. For the CDR3, the DNA is TGTGCCAGCAGCCAAGACTGGGGGGGTAGGACTGAAGCTTTCTTT.

This clone was found once. The chain carries TRBV2 and TRBJ2-7; 8 bases line up with TRBD2. Per the germline V gene, CDR1 is SNHLY and CDR2 is FYNNEI. The J segment lost 0 bases and the V segment lost 6 bases, leaving 4 bases of the junction unmatched. This CDR3 contains 14 residues. The CDR3 sequence: CASSLAGFSYEQYF. The CDR3 DNA sequence: TGTGCCAGCAGCTTAGCGGGGTTCTCCTACGAGCAGTACTTC.

This chain joins TRBV3-1 (or the pseudogene TRBV3-2) and TRBJ2-2; 8 bases match TRBD1. V lost 5 bases and J lost 0; bases outside the gene matches: 5. The CDR3 extends over 16 amino acids. Germline-derived CDR1 and CDR2 are LGHDT and YNNKEL (reference sequence). CDR3 bases: TGTGCCAGCAGCGCCAGGGGGCTGTCGAACACCGGGGAGCTGTTTTTT. This translates into CASSARGLSNTGELFF.

The chain couples TRBV25-1 to TRBJ1-6; 7 nucleotides line up with TRBD1. The CDR3 consists of 16 residues. Germline V gene sequence: CDR1 MGHDK, CDR2 SYGVNS. The V segment lost 3 bases and the J segment 4 bases; nucleotides outside the gene matches: 6. The CDR3 reads CASSDNLQGYNSPLHF. The CDR3 nucleotides read TGTGCCAGCAGTGACAATCTACAGGGGTATAATTCACCCCTCCACTTT.

The rearrangement uses TRBV7-2 and TRBJ2-3; D may be TRBD1 (6 bases). The CDR3 covers 12 residues. Trimming stripped 6 bases from V and 8 bases from J, with 12 bases between. CDR1 and CDR2 from the germline V gene are SGHTA and FQGNSA. The CDR3 reads CASRFTGTTQYF. CDR3 coding DNA: TGTGCCAGCAGGTTTACAGGGACTACGCAGTATTTT.

This chain links TRBV6-5 with TRBJ1-5; D unclear. CDR3 length: 14 residues. Germline CDR1 reads MNHEY; CDR2 reads SVGAGI. Trimming left V 5 bases short and J 3 bases short, with 11 bases between. Written as DNA, the CDR3 is TGTGCCAGCAGTACCGGGATATACAATCAGCCCCAGCATTTT. Translated, it gives CASSTGIYNQPQHF.

The J gene is TRBJ1-2, the V gene TRBV14; D not certain. CDR3 length equals 12 residues. Deletions cut 1 base from V and 3 bases from J, with 3 bases between. The germline V gene encodes CDR1 SGHDN and CDR2 FVKESK. This CDR3 reads CASSQADYGYTF. The CDR3 DNA reads TGTGCCAGCAGCCAAGCGGACTATGGCTACACCTTC. The complete variable domain, with remaining parts taken from reference TRBV14 and TRBJ1-2, reads EAGVTQFPSHSVIEKGQTVTLRCDPISGHDNLYWYRRVMGKEIKFLLHFVKESKQDESGMPNNRFLAERTGGTYSTLKVQPAELEDSGVYFCASSQADYGYTFGSGTRLTVV.

The chain combines TRBV3-1 (or the pseudogene TRBV3-2) with TRBJ1-2; D not resolved. Germline V CDR1 and CDR2: LGHDT, YNNKEL (reference sequence). Trimming cost V 6 bases and J 0 bases, with 11 bases left between them. The CDR3 covers 14 residues. CDR3 sequence reads: CASSPAETNYGYTF. The CDR3 DNA follows: TGTGCCAGCAGTCCTGCGGAGACTAACTATGGCTACACCTTC.

This chain uses TRBV10-3 with TRBJ2-7; 7 positions match TRBD1. Unmatched junction bases numbered 8, after V lost 2 bases and J lost 1 base. Germline CDR1 ENHRY, CDR2 SYGVKD. The CDR3 has 16 residues. The CDR3 DNA reads TGTGCCATCAGTGAGCCGACAGGGCCCCTTTCCTACGAGCAGTACTTC. This sequence encodes CAISEPTGPLSYEQYF.

This sequence joins TRBV18 and TRBJ2-5; 9 nucleotides align to TRBD2. Germline CDR1 KGHSH, CDR2 LQKENI. This CDR3 spans 15 amino acids. J lost 2 bases, V lost 4 bases, and 5 bases had no gene match. CDR3 sequence: CASSRGTSTQETQYF. For the CDR3, the DNA is TGTGCCAGCTCACGCGGGACTAGCACTCAAGAGACCCAGTACTTC.

CDR3 nucleotides: TGTGCCAGCAGCATACAACCCCCGGGACAGGGAGGTGGAGTAGGCAATCAGCCCCAGCATTTT. The encoded protein is CASSIQPPGQGGGVGNQPQHF. The rearrangement joins TRBV27 to TRBJ1-5; 9 bases fit TRBD1. The CDR3 has 21 amino acids. With 6 bases clipped from V and 2 bases from J, the junction kept 23 bases outside the gene matches. Per the germline V gene, CDR1 is MNHEY and CDR2 is SMNVEV (reference sequence).

V and J are TRBV19 and TRBJ1-2; the match to TRBD1 covers 9 bases. Per the germline V gene, CDR1 is LNHDA and CDR2 is SQIVND (reference sequence). The CDR3 runs to 15 residues. The V gene end was trimmed by 0 bases and the J gene end by 5 bases; junction bases not matched to a gene: 4. The DNA for the CDR3 is TGTGCCAGTAGTATAGATCTCGGGACAGGGTATGGCTACACCTTC. Translating it yields CASSIDLGTGYGYTF.

DNA of the CDR3: TGTGCCAGCAGTACGACAGGGCACGGCTACACCTTC. Translation: CASSTTGHGYTF. The rearrangement uses TRBV6-5 and TRBJ1-2; 7 bases agree with TRBD1. Germline CDR1 reads MNHEY; CDR2 reads SVGAGI. With 5 bases clipped from V and 8 bases from J, the junction kept 5 bases outside the gene matches. This CDR3 has 12 amino acids.

This clone was seen once. CDR3 sequence: CASSDFGRYTEAFF. The CDR3 nucleotides are TGTGCCAGCAGTGACTTCGGCAGGTACACTGAAGCTTTCTTT. The V and J genes are TRBV2 and TRBJ1-1, with D unclear. The germline gives CDR1 SNHLY, CDR2 FYNNEI. This CDR3 spans 14 amino acids. V lost 3 bases to trimming and J lost 3 bases, with 11 bases between them. Drawing the rest from reference TRBV2 and TRBJ1-1, the complete variable domain is EPEVTQTPSHQVTQMGQEVILRCVPISNHLYFYWYRQILGQKVEFLVSFYNNEISEKSEIFDDQFSVERPDGSNFTLKIRSTKLEDSAMYFCASSDFGRYTEAFFGQGTRLTVV.

This sequence joins TRBV7-8 and TRBJ1-1; no firm D call. V was shortened by 5 bases and J by 6 bases, with 16 bases between the two germline ends. The CDR3 runs 14 residues. CDR1 SGHVS and CDR2 FQNEAQ come from the germline V gene. Written as DNA, the CDR3 is TGTGCCAGCAGCCCGAGGGCGGAGAGGGCTGAAGCTTTCTTT. Encoded protein: CASSPRAERAEAFF. The full variable domain, with the rest looked up from reference TRBV7-8 and TRBJ1-1, is GAGVSQSPRYKVAKRGQDVALRCDPISGHVSLFWYQQALGQGPEFLTYFQNEAQLDKSGLPSDRFFAERPEGSVSTLKIQRTQQEDSAVYLCASSPRAERAEAFFGQGTRLTVV.

The chain carries TRBV27 and TRBJ1-6; 8 bases agree with TRBD1. CDR3 length equals 12 residues. Germline CDR1 and CDR2: MNHEY and SMNVEV (reference sequence). After removal of 10 bases from V and 10 bases from J, the junction contained 6 bases not matched to a gene. The CDR3 nucleotides read TGTGCCACCAGGACAGGGAACTCACCCCTCCACTTT. The encoded protein is CATRTGNSPLHF.

J is TRBJ2-3 and V is TRBV11-2; D not resolved. The CDR3 covers 11 residues. Between the trimmed V and J ends, which lost 5 bases and 3 bases, there was a span of 3 bases. Germline V gives CDR1 SGHAT, CDR2 FQNNGV. CDR3 DNA sequence: TGTGCCAGCAGCCAGACAGATACGCAGTATTTT. It is translated as CASSQTDTQYF.

The V gene is TRBV11-2, the J gene TRBJ1-2, with 7 bases identical to TRBD1. Germline trimming cut 4 bases from V and 8 bases from J; bases unmatched to any gene: 16. From germline, CDR1 is SGHAT and CDR2 FQNNGV. CDR3 size: 16 residues. The CDR3 loop is CASSSRRGQGSEGYTF. The CDR3 region has the DNA TGTGCCAGCAGCTCCAGAAGGGGGCAAGGCTCGGAGGGCTACACCTTC. The full variable domain, in which reference TRBV11-2 and TRBJ1-2 provide the parts outside the CDR3, is EAGVAQSPRYKIIEKRQSVAFWCNPISGHATLYWYQQILGQGPKLLIQFQNNGVVDDSQLPKDRFSAERLKGVDSTLKIQPAKLEDSAVYLCASSSRRGQGSEGYTFGSGTRLTVV.

CDR3 in DNA: TGCGCCAGCGGGACTGCCACCGGGGAGCTGTTTTTT. It is translated as CASGTATGELFF. The chain has TRBV10-2 and TRBJ2-2; D is perhaps TRBD2 (6 bases). Trimming took off 8 bases at V and 4 bases at J, with 8 bases between the two ends. Germline values: CDR1 WSHSY, CDR2 SAAADI. The CDR3 is 12 residues long.

CDR3 residues: CASSVTGADTQYF. As DNA, the CDR3 is TGTGCCAGCAGCGTAACTGGTGCAGATACGCAGTATTTT. V gene TRBV9 combines with J gene TRBJ2-3, with unresolved D. CDR3 size: 13 residues. V was pared by 1 base and J by 4 bases, with 7 bases between. Germline CDR1 SGDLS, CDR2 YYNGEE.

This clone has just a few counts. V usage is TRBV19 and J usage is TRBJ1-4, with 7 bases identical to TRBD1. With 4 bases clipped from V and 8 bases from J, the junction kept 7 bases outside the gene matches. Germline CDR1 reads LNHDA; CDR2 reads SQIVND (reference sequence). The CDR3 loop spans 14 amino acids. CDR3 residues: CASSKDRVGEKLFF. For the CDR3, the DNA is TGTGCCAGTAGTAAAGACAGGGTAGGAGAAAAACTGTTTTTT.

The rearrangement links TRBV3-1 (or the pseudogene TRBV3-2) to TRBJ1-3; D not resolved. The CDR3 runs 14 residues. With 4 bases removed from V and 4 bases from J, the gap between germline ends came to 11 bases. CDR1 and CDR2 (germline): LGHDT, YNNKEL (reference sequence). The DNA of the CDR3 is TGTGCCAGCAGCCCTACACCAGGAGGAAACACCATATATTTT. Encoded protein: CASSPTPGGNTIYF.

This chain links TRBV7-2 with TRBJ2-7, with TRBD2 identical over 9 bases. CDR1 and CDR2 (germline): SGHTA, FQGNSA. The V gene end was trimmed by 2 bases and the J gene end by 3 bases; junction bases not matched to a gene: 8. The CDR3 is 16 residues long. The CDR3 sequence: CASSLMGLAGIYEQYF. The CDR3 DNA is TGTGCCAGCAGCTTAATGGGCCTAGCGGGGATCTACGAGCAGTACTTC.